Included here is one T cell receptor beta chain sequence, with context. The sample holds a few counts of this clonotype. The antigen this receptor binds is unknown. Nothing much larger sits one base from this clone, and base qualities are not available. Donors were 40 or so systemically healthy Caucasian individuals from Russia aged roughly 6 to 95 years. Around 10 milliliters of peripheral blood were drawn from each donor into EDTA-treated Vacutainer tubes. Ficoll-Paque density-gradient centrifugation was used to isolate PBMCs, with at least 6.5 million per sample. Trizol reagent was used to extract total RNA from the PBMCs, yielding at least 5.5 micrograms per sample. For every donor, flow cytometry on a PBMC aliquot measured the percentage of naive CD45RAhigh/CD27high T cells. Its CDR3 holds 15 amino acids, cysteine through phenylalanine. Here the CDR3 DNA is all that survives: 45 bases in frame from base 1. CDR1 and CDR2, looked up from the germline V gene, are SQVTM and ANQGSEA. The trim is 1 base for V and 2 bases for J, with a gap of 15 bases between the germline ends.

This record belongs to a study of blood T cells in healthy people across ages (dated by TCRdb to 2015 to 2017). As for the study more broadly: In model experiments, template switching captured roughly one uniquely barcoded TCR beta cDNA molecule for every two T cells. Age-related changes in TCR beta repertoire diversity were measured in the study by deep sequencing normalized with unique cDNA molecular identifiers. Donors were grouped into four age groups: young (average 16 years), middle-aged (roughly 40), aged (around 62) and long-lived (about 89). The study analyzed two additional independent replicas of 1 million unique cDNA reads from the same blood draw for two donors, one aged 18 to 30 and one aged 80 or older.

Receptor amplification or capture employed 5' RACE. Sequencing relied on an Illumina HiSeq 2500. A second PCR of about 6 to 12 cycles was run with a J-beta primer mix and a sample-barcoded 5' primer. Each TCR beta cDNA molecule received a unique molecular identifier from a template-switch 5' adaptor carrying 12 random nucleotides. Each sample yielded at least 2.5 million CDR3-containing paired-end reads. All of the RNA was converted into first-strand cDNA using the Mint cDNA synthesis kit, with a TRBC-specific oligonucleotide serving as the primer. Following uracil-DNA glycosylase treatment, a first 18-cycle PCR with universal primers M1SS and BC2_uni_R was performed on all cDNA. The authors' pipeline ran thus. Normalization of each sample was performed by random selection of 1 million high-quality reads, each carrying a distinct molecular identifier. Reads with shared molecular identifiers were discarded instead of being binned into consensus sequences. MiTCR, with a Q25 quality threshold and the strictest error-elimination algorithm, was used for CDR3 identification, clonotype clustering and error correction. Lower-bound total TCR beta diversity was estimated with a nonparametric unseen species model using Euler transformation. TCRdb redid the processing of the public reads, applying fastp at Q25 and MiXCR, and retained in-frame beta chains. Each CDR3 protein gets just one entry, which takes the most common genes and DNA from the rows behind it. TCRdb, not the authors, supplied the V and J calls. The sample profile shows 750,000 to 850,000 distinct CDR3 sequences; just under 25% of them were found once. The ten biggest clones cover 3.7% of the sample.

Overall study results and their limits: Estimates of total diversity based on one million sequenced T cells were regarded as lower bounds and as underestimates. Observed TCR beta diversity correlated strongly with the percentage of naive T cells measured by flow cytometry. The CMV infection status of donors was not known, potentially confounding age-related changes in expanded clonotypes. Compared with the aged group, the long-lived group had more naive CD4+ T cells, fewer expanded clones and increased TCR diversity, a pattern suggesting age selection. As age increased, observed TCR beta diversity per million T cells dropped in a roughly linear way, and a significant reduction was already evident by age 40. Conclusive comparison of naive and antigen-experienced compartments was prevented by the profiling of bulk unsorted PBMCs.

Separately, the same data were catalogued under a study of T cells of mothers and their children. According to the second study: Donors were nine systemically healthy Caucasian individuals: three mothers and their six children. cDNA synthesis used all of the extracted RNA, with about 1.5 ug of RNA in each 15 ul reaction. In the second PCR, the M1S primer added sample barcodes and 2-4 random nucleotides. More than 8 million TCR beta CDR3 reads were obtained from each mother, and some 3.3 million reads were obtained from each child. Thymic selection shapes the output of TCR recombination in a similar way in related and unrelated pairs, and inherited differences have a minor effect. Normalized repertoire overlap in related mother-child pairs was always slightly higher than in unrelated mother-child pairs, but the difference was never significant. No persistent microchimeric T cell clones were found, with a detection sensitivity of approximately 100 clones per million clonotypes. To look for features that set related mother-child pairs apart from unrelated individuals, the researchers ran deep NGS to compare the TCR beta repertoires of mothers and children. On average, the children were around 11 +/- 4 years old, while the mothers were approximately 40 +/- 4 years old. After adapter ligation with NEBNext reagents, the libraries were sequenced on Illumina HiSeq 2000 with 100+100 nt paired-end reads. To prevent cross-contamination, the mother and child libraries were prepared one month apart and sequenced in separate runs. Each donor had between about 450,000 and 2,100,000 distinct TCR beta clonotypes identified. Naive TCR beta clonotypes were estimated from low-frequency clonotypes matched to each donor's FACS-determined naive share, without sorting.

The chain couples TRBV29-1 to TRBJ2-7; matching of 5 bases hints at TRBD1 as the D gene. The sequence derives from a boy aged 5 to 17 in good health. Sequenced material: blood. The CDR3 region: CSVEVPFRVPYEQYF. The nucleotide sequence reads as follows: TGCAGCGTTGAAGTACCCTTCAGGGTACCCTACGAGCAGTACTTC.